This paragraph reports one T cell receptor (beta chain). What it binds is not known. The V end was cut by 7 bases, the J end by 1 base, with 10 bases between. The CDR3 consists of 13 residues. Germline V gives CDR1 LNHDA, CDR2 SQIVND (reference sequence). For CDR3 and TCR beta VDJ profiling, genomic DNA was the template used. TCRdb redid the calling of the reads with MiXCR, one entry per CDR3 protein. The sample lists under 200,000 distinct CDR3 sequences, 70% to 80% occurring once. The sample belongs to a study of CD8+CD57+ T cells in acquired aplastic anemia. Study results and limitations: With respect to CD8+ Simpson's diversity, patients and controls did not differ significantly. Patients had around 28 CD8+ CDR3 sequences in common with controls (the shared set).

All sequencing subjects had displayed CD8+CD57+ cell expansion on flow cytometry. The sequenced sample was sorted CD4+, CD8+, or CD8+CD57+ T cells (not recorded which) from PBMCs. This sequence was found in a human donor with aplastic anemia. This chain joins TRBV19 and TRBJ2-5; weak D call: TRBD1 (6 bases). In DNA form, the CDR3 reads TGTGCCAGTACCAGGGGTGGCCAAGAGACCCAGTACTTC. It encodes CASTRGGQETQYF.